A single sample is the source of the 26 T cell receptor beta chains below, sequenced in a study of OX40 agonist ivuxolimab in advanced cancers. Data came from immunoSEQ multiplex PCR; TCRdb stores just in-frame clones and leaves some out. The sample includes about 130,000 clones, 75% to 95% of them seen just once. Sequencing was performed on CD4+ or CD8+ T cells sorted from blood, taken in a trial of the OX40 agonist ivuxolimab. These receptor sequences come from an adult with an advanced solid tumor such as melanoma, head and neck, liver or kidney cancer.

For this clone: The junction departs from germline at one end; a sequencing error may be responsible. The V and J genes are TRBV7-7 and TRBJ1-5; 9 bases are shared with TRBD1. The CDR3 totals 15 residues. The germline V gene has CDR1 SSHAT and CDR2 FNYEAQ (reference sequence). CDR3 loop: CASSTGQGGSQPQHF. The CDR3 bases are TGTGCTAGCAGCACGGGACAGGGTGGAAGTCAGCCCCAGCATTTT.

The rearrangement links TRBV28 to TRBJ1-5, with 7 bases that match TRBD1. The CDR3 has 17 amino acids. V was pared by 6 bases and J by 0 bases, with 11 bases of the junction left unmatched. Germline loops: CDR1 MDHEN, CDR2 SYDVKM. The CDR3 is CASSPGQGGNSNQPQHF. The DNA for the CDR3 is TGTGCCAGCAGCCCCGGGCAGGGGGGCAATAGCAATCAGCCCCAGCATTTT.

The V and J genes are TRBV6-5 and TRBJ2-7, with 7 bases identical to TRBD2. Germline values: CDR1 MNHEY, CDR2 SVGAGI. V gave up 0 bases and J gave up 4 bases; unmatched junction bases: 6. This CDR3 is 15 amino acids long. Here the CDR3 reads CASSYSGGSGYEQYF. The CDR3 nucleotides read TGTGCCAGCAGTTACTCGGGCGGGAGTGGTTACGAGCAGTACTTC.

The rearrangement joins TRBV5-1 to TRBJ1-1; D not certain. Germline V gene data show CDR1 as SGHRS and CDR2 as YFSETQ. The CDR3 is 14 amino acids. Between the trimmed V and J ends, which lost 5 bases and 1 base, there was a span of 12 bases. This chain's CDR3 is CASSQDRPNTEAFF. CDR3 in DNA: TGCGCCAGCAGTCAGGACCGACCGAACACTGAAGCTTTCTTT.

V gene TRBV6-5 combines with J gene TRBJ1-2; D ambiguous. Trimming took off 6 bases at V and 0 bases at J, with 8 bases between the two ends. Germline values: CDR1 MNHEY, CDR2 SVGAGI. The CDR3 contains 13 residues. Here the CDR3 reads CASSPLSNYGYTF. CDR3 DNA: TGTGCCAGCAGCCCCCTATCTAACTATGGCTACACCTTC.

This chain uses TRBV7-2 with TRBJ1-2; unclear D gene. The germline gives CDR1 SGHTA, CDR2 FQGNSA. The CDR3 length is 14 residues. V shed 0 bases and J shed 4 bases, with 9 bases lying between them. The CDR3 region is CASSLAGIAYGYTF. The CDR3 DNA sequence: TGTGCCAGCAGCTTAGCAGGGATAGCCTATGGCTACACCTTC.

The CDR3 spells CASSHNGGNQPQHF. The CDR3 DNA follows: TGTGCCAGCAGCCATAACGGGGGCAATCAGCCCCAGCATTTT. V gene TRBV16 combines with J gene TRBJ1-5; D is ambiguous. CDR3 length: 14 residues. Germline assignment: CDR1 KGHSY and CDR2 FQNENV. V lost 3 bases and J 2 bases, leaving 8 bases between the germline ends.

This clone was recorded only once. The chain is built from TRBV25-1 and TRBJ2-5; 9 bases are shared with TRBD1. The length of the CDR3 is 13 residues. J lost 11 bases, V lost 5 bases, and 9 bases had no gene match. Germline V CDR1 and CDR2: MGHDK, SYGVNS. This chain's CDR3 is CASSPGQGREQYF. The DNA of the CDR3 is TGTGCCAGCAGTCCGGGACAGGGAAGGGAGCAGTACTTC.

This sequence joins TRBV5-4 and TRBJ2-7; 9 nucleotides match TRBD1. This CDR3 has 15 amino acids. Germline V lookup: CDR1 SGHNT, CDR2 YYREEE (reference sequence). The V and J ends lost 4 bases and 3 bases, in that order; junction bases with no gene match: 8. CDR3 coding DNA: TGTGCCAGCAGCCCCCCGGGACAGGGAATCTACGAGCAGTACTTC. Protein product: CASSPPGQGIYEQYF.

The chain recombines TRBV5-1 with TRBJ2-1; the match to TRBD2 covers 9 bases. The germline gives CDR1 SGHRS, CDR2 YFSETQ. V lost 6 bases and J lost 5; bases outside the gene matches: 12. CDR3 size: 16 residues. This chain's CDR3 is CASTHRVPSGDNEQFF. CDR3 sequence (DNA): TGCGCCAGCACCCACAGGGTTCCTAGCGGGGACAATGAGCAGTTCTTC.

The V gene is TRBV5-1, the J gene TRBJ2-3; 12 nucleotides match TRBD2. With V trimmed by 4 bases and J by 0 bases, 3 bases remained unmatched. Per germline, CDR1 SGHRS and CDR2 YFSETQ. This CDR3 is built from 16 residues. The CDR3 is CASSEGTSGSTDTQYF. Here the CDR3 DNA reads TGCGCCAGCAGCGAGGGGACTAGCGGGAGCACAGATACGCAGTATTTT.

This rearrangement joins TRBV5-4 to TRBJ2-3; 10 positions agree with TRBD2. This CDR3 spans 15 amino acids. In germline, CDR1 is SGHNT, CDR2 YYREEE (reference sequence). V was pared by 3 bases and J by 2 bases, with 3 bases of the junction left unmatched. CDR3 protein: CASSSLAGATDTQYF. The CDR3 region has the DNA TGTGCCAGCAGCTCCCTAGCGGGAGCCACAGATACGCAGTATTTT.

V usage is TRBV28 and J usage is TRBJ2-7; D not certain. CDR1 and CDR2 from the germline V gene are MDHEN and SYDVKM. The CDR3 is 13 residues long. Trimming took off 6 bases at V and 5 bases at J, with 14 bases between the two ends. CDR3 in amino acids: CASRLTDGNEQYF. As DNA, the CDR3 is TGTGCCAGCAGGCTGACCGATGGGAACGAGCAGTACTTC.

This chain links TRBV29-1 with TRBJ1-5; 9 nucleotides match TRBD1. The germline V gene has CDR1 SQVTM and CDR2 ANQGSEA. CDR3 length: 13 amino acids. The trim removed 6 bases at V and 6 bases at J, leaving 6 bases unmatched. CDR3 residues: CSVVQGAGQPQHF. The DNA of the CDR3 is TGCAGCGTAGTACAGGGGGCAGGTCAGCCCCAGCATTTT.

The chain recombines TRBV15 with TRBJ2-7; 8 bases fit TRBD2. CDR1 and CDR2 from the germline V gene are LNHNV and YYDKDF (reference sequence). This CDR3 comprises 14 residues. Germline trimming cut 3 bases from V and 1 base from J; bases unmatched to any gene: 2. The CDR3, as DNA: TGTGCCACCAGCAGCAGCGGGAGTTCCTACGAGCAGTACTTC. This translates into CATSSSGSSYEQYF.

The chain uses TRBV19 and TRBJ1-2, with TRBD1 identical over 7 bases. The length of the CDR3 is 16 residues. CDR1 is LNHDA, CDR2 SQIVND, per germline (reference sequence). After removal of 7 bases from V and 4 bases from J, the junction contained 15 bases not matched to a gene. This chain's CDR3 is CASKDPKTGLGYGYTF. The CDR3 bases are TGTGCCAGTAAAGACCCAAAGACAGGGTTAGGCTATGGCTACACCTTC.

The chain carries TRBV10-3 and TRBJ1-4; D not certain. Germline V gene sequence: CDR1 ENHRY, CDR2 SYGVKD. This CDR3 spans 13 amino acids. The V end lost 6 bases, the J end lost 7 bases, and 12 bases lay between the germline ends. CDR3 nucleotides: TGTGCCATCAGGACACAAGAGACTGAAAAACTGTTTTTT. Protein product: CAIRTQETEKLFF.

The chain links TRBV7-9 to TRBJ1-3; 8 nucleotides agree with TRBD1. Germline assignment: CDR1 SEHNR and CDR2 FQNEAQ (reference sequence). V was clipped by 5 bases and J by 5 bases; unmatched bases: 11. There are 16 residues in the CDR3. The CDR3 nucleotides read TGTGCCAGCAGCGAACTAGGACAGGGACTAAGAAACACCATATATTTT. This gives the protein CASSELGQGLRNTIYF.

The genes are TRBV15 and TRBJ2-7; D gene unclear. Trimming left V 1 base short and J 5 bases short, with 12 bases between. This CDR3 region has 14 residues. Germline V gene lookup returns CDR1 LNHNV and CDR2 YYDKDF (reference sequence). The DNA for the CDR3 is TGTGCCACCAGCAGAGGCTACCAACCCGACGAGCAGTACTTC. Translation gives CATSRGYQPDEQYF.

The chain has TRBV5-1 and TRBJ1-4, with D perhaps matching TRBD1 (5 bases). The CDR3 is made up of 15 amino acids. CDR1 is SGHRS and CDR2 is YFSETQ in the germline V gene. The V and J ends lost 5 bases and 4 bases respectively, with 15 bases between them. The CDR3, as DNA: TGCGCCAGCAGTTCCGATGGGGCAGGTAATGAAAAACTGTTTTTT. It yields the protein CASSSDGAGNEKLFF.

This chain connects TRBV28 to TRBJ2-3, with 8 positions matching TRBD2. Germline-derived CDR1 and CDR2 are MDHEN and SYDVKM. The CDR3 totals 15 residues. Trimming at V came to 7 bases and at J to 1 base, leaving 7 bases not matched to a gene. CDR3 nucleotide sequence: TGTGCCAGCACCTTCAACGGGAGGGGCACAGATACGCAGTATTTT. Its protein product is CASTFNGRGTDTQYF. The complete variable domain, with remaining parts taken from reference TRBV28 and TRBJ2-3, reads DVKVTQSSRYLVKRTGEKVFLECVQDMDHENMFWYRQDPGLGLRLIYFSYDVKMKEKGDIPEGYSVSREKKERFSLILESASTNQTSMYLCASTFNGRGTDTQYFGPGTRLTVL.

There are a few counts of this clone. V is TRBV7-2 and J is TRBJ1-1; 7 bases match TRBD1. Germline V lookup: CDR1 SGHTA, CDR2 FQGNSA. CDR3 size: 13 residues. Unmatched junction bases numbered 7, after V lost 5 bases and J lost 7 bases. CDR3 in DNA: TGTGCCAGCAGCCGAGGGACAGACTATGAAGCTTTCTTT. Translating it yields CASSRGTDYEAFF.

V is TRBV28 and J is TRBJ1-5; weak D call: TRBD1 (6 bases). The ends were cut back, 6 bases at V and 9 bases at J, with 15 bases in the middle. The CDR3 extends over 13 amino acids. CDR1 is MDHEN and CDR2 is SYDVKM in the germline V gene. In DNA form, the CDR3 reads TGTGCCAGCAGCTACAGGGATTTTGGGCCCCAGCATTTT. This encodes CASSYRDFGPQHF.

The genes are TRBV7-3 and TRBJ2-3; 10 bases line up with TRBD1. Trimming cost V 8 bases and J 10 bases; bases outside gene matches: 18. The germline V gene has CDR1 SGHTA and CDR2 FQGTGA. The CDR3 sequence is 16 residues long. CDR3 DNA: TGTGCCAGCGGGATCGCGGGACAGGGGATACCTAGGGCGCAGTATTTT. This translates into CASGIAGQGIPRAQYF.

The chain employs TRBV29-1 and TRBJ2-2; TRBD2 might be the D (6 bases). Germline V gives CDR1 SQVTM, CDR2 ANQGSEA. The V end lost 6 bases, the J end lost 6 bases, and 17 bases lay between the germline ends. The CDR3 totals 14 residues. The CDR3 bases are TGCAGCGTCCGACCGGGGTCGGGGGCCGGGGAGCTGTTTTTT. Translated: CSVRPGSGAGELFF.

The CDR3 region has the DNA TGTGCCAGCAGCCCATCAACGGGACGGTACCAAGAGACCCAGTACTTC. Its protein is CASSPSTGRYQETQYF. The chain has TRBV7-9 and TRBJ2-5; D assignment may be TRBD1 or TRBD2 (5 bases each). Germline-derived CDR1 and CDR2 are SEHNR and FQNEAQ (reference sequence). This CDR3 spans 16 amino acids. Trimming left V 5 bases short and J 0 bases short, with 16 bases between.